This entry describes one T cell receptor (beta chain). The table came from immunoSEQ multiplex PCR; TCRdb's copy has only in-frame clones and leaves some out. Among approximately 260,000 clones listed, about 90% were seen once. The entry originates in a study of blood T cell repertoires in COVID-19. Across the whole study: COVID-19 samples collected from the United States, Italy and Spain covered acute and convalescent phases. Sources were T cells, B-cell-depleted T cells, or PBMCs; the material itself was cDNA or gDNA.

With 11 bases clipped from V and 7 bases from J, the junction kept 8 bases outside the gene matches. This CDR3 is built from 12 residues. Germline CDR1 and CDR2: MDHEN and SYDVKM. The sequencing input was peripheral blood. The sequence derives from a woman in her 70s with COVID-19, enrolled during active disease. The chain has TRBV28 and TRBJ1-5, with 7 bases that match TRBD1. The CDR3 nucleotides read TGTGCCGAGACAGGGCCGGGACAGCCCCAGCATTTT. This codes for CAETGPGQPQHF. The full variable domain, its missing parts supplied by reference TRBV28 and TRBJ1-5, is DVKVTQSSRYLVKRTGEKVFLECVQDMDHENMFWYRQDPGLGLRLIYFSYDVKMKEKGDIPEGYSVSREKKERFSLILESASTNQTSMYLCAETGPGQPQHFGDGTRLSIL.